This entry concerns a single T cell receptor beta chain. Its antigen is not identified. Amplified TCR beta CDR3 regions came from RNA transcripts. HTBI primers were employed in a first-round RT-PCR of the TCR CDR3. TCRdb used MiXCR to reprocess the multiplex PCR reads, holding one entry per CDR3 protein. The table has a few hundred thousand distinct CDR3 sequences, 20% to 25% seen once. The record originates from a study of T cells in Graves' hyperthyroidism and ophthalmopathy. Study-wide results and limits: A 13 V-J signature model discriminated ophthalmopathy versus stable hyperthyroidism. A median around 6 months before onset, the model predicted ophthalmopathy.

Unmatched junction bases numbered 9, after V lost 6 bases and J lost 3 bases. The length of the CDR3 is 16 residues. Ophthalmopathy patients all had a Clinical Activity Score of at least 3, a NOSPECS grade of at least 4 and disease under 3 months old. It was less than 13 ml of fresh peripheral blood that supplied the PBMCs. The source is a woman in her sixties or seventies with Graves' ophthalmopathy. Material for sequencing was blood. This sequence joins TRBV12-3 or TRBV12-4 and TRBJ2-1; 9 bases align to TRBD2. The CDR3, as DNA: TGTGCCAGCAGGCCCTCCGGGACTAGCTTCTACAATGAGCAGTTCTTC. Its translation: CASRPSGTSFYNEQFF.